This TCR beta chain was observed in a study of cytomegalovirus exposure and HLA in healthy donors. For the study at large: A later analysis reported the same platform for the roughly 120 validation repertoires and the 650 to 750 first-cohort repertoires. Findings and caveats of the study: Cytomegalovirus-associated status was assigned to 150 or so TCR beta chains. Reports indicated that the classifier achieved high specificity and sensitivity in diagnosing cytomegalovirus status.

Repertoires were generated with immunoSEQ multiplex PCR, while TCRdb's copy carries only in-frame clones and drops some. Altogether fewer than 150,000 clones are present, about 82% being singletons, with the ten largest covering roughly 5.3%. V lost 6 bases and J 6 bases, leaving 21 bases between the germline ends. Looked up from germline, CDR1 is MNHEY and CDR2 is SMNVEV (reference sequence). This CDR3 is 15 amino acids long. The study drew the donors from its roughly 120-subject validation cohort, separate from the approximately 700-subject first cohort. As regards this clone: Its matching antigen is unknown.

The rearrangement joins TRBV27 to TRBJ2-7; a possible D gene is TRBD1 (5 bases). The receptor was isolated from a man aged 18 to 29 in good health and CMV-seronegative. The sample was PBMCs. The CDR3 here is CASSSGSRNPREQYF. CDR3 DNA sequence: TGTGCCAGCAGCTCAGGGTCCCGCAATCCACGCGAGCAGTACTTC.